Listed below are T cell receptor beta chains from one sample, sequenced in a study of T cell responses to AZD1222 COVID-19 vaccine. The repertoire was sequenced with immunoSEQ multiplex PCR; TCRdb's copy has only in-frame clones and lacks some. The sample has 75,000 to 100,000 clones, 90% seen once. This specimen was peripheral blood, taken on day 0 of AZD1222 vaccination. The receptors were gathered from an adult in good health. Each CDR3 is given without its conserved first and last residue. Rows give clone size only sometimes, using once, few, many, or a class for an expanded clone.

-	TRBJ1-4	TRBV28	ASSFGSGREKLF
-	TRBJ1-2	TRBV25-1	ASSGTWDSQVYT
-	TRBJ2-1	TRBV5-5	ASSLGGNEQF
-	TRBJ1-4	TRBV20-1	SASRTGAEGKEKLF
-	TRBJ1-1	TRBV19	ASSTPGQVALPVPEAF
-	TRBJ1-6	TRBV27	ASSLAGGNSPLH
-	TRBJ2-4	TRBV11-2	ASSLDRAGGSNIQY
-	TRBJ2-7	TRBV27	ASSQGRQSYEQY
-	TRBJ2-7	TRBV7-9	ASNPADSYEQY
-	TRBJ1-1	TRBV29-1	SVLRGGTEAF
-	TRBJ1-1	TRBV5-1	ASSLVGGGNTEAF
-	TRBJ2-7	TRBV5-6	ASSWREGAYEQY
-	TRBJ1-5	TRBV4-1	ASSQQEGAGQPQH
-	TRBJ2-2	TRBV7-7	ASGVGDTGELF
-	TRBJ2-7	TRBV7-2	ASRPDSDATKQY
-	TRBJ1-1	TRBV18	ASSLEAEAF
-	TRBJ1-1	TRBV9	ASSVGSSGTEAF
once	TRBJ1-5	TRBV2	ASRYQGNSNQPQH
-	TRBJ2-7	TRBV3-1/TRBV3-2	ASSQDRQGFSYEQY
-	TRBJ2-7	TRBV9	ASSVHGTGSSYEQY
once	TRBJ1-4	TRBV19	ASSPPGATNEKLF
-	TRBJ2-2	TRBV7-2	ASSRSVARDTGELF
-	TRBJ2-2	TRBV5-1	ASSFPSGGRNTGELF
-	TRBJ2-1	TRBV27	ASSPPRGGRVNEQF
-	TRBJ1-4	TRBV30	AWEGQGNEKLF
-	TRBJ2-7	TRBV3-1/TRBV3-2	ASSQDGPTYEQY
-	TRBJ2-7	TRBV10-1	ASKRQEQY
-	TRBJ2-2	TRBV7-9	ASSPTSSGGLNTGELF
-	TRBJ1-5	TRBV27	ASRLVYNQPQH
-	TRBJ1-1	TRBV4-1	ASSQGITEAF
-	TRBJ2-3	TRBV5-5	ASRGLAGATDTQY
-	TRBJ2-3	TRBV9	ASRRGGSTDTQY
-	TRBJ1-4	TRBV11-2	ASSRTENEKLF
-	TRBJ2-7	TRBV5-1	ASSLTRTGAEQY
-	TRBJ1-1	TRBV9	ASSVALGADTEAF
few	TRBJ2-5	TRBV9	ASSVGGVAETQY
few	TRBJ2-7	TRBV5-8	ASSFGAPEVY
-	TRBJ2-3	TRBV9	ASSVGGLTTDTQY
-	TRBJ1-6	TRBV18	ASNKGQGADSPLH
few	TRBJ2-7	TRBV4-1	ASSQAWNYEQY
-	TRBJ1-4	TRBV11-1	ASSFGQGREKLF
-	TRBJ1-2	TRBV21-1	ASSKKGRKPFYGYT
once	TRBJ2-1	TRBV24-1	ATSPKVPGGLNNEQF
once	TRBJ1-1	TRBV20-1	SARTVEAF
-	TRBJ1-5	TRBV7-2	ASSLGFAGDNQPQH